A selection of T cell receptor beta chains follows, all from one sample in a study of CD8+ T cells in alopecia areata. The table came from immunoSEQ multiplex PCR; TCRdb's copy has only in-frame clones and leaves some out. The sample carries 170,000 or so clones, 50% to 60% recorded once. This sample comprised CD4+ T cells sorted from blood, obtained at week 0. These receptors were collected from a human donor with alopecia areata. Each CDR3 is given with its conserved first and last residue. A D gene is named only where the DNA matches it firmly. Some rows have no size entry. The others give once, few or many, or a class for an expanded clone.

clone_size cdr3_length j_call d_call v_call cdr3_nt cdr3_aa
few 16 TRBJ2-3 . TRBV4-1 TGCGCCAGCAGCCACCCCACCGGGGGCCGCTCAGATACGCAGTATTTT CASSHPTGGRSDTQYF
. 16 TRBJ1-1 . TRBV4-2 TGTGCCAGCAGCCAGACCGCGGACAACTCGAACACTGAAGCTTTCTTT CASSQTADNSNTEAFF
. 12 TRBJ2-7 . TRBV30 TGTGCCTGGAGCGCAGGTTACTACGAGCAGTACTTC CAWSAGYYEQYF
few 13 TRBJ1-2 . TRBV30 TGTGCCTGGAGAACAGGGAAAAACTATGGCTACACCTTC CAWRTGKNYGYTF
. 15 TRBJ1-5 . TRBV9 TGTGCCAGCAGCGTAGATCATGGCGGGAATCAGCCCCAGCATTTT CASSVDHGGNQPQHF
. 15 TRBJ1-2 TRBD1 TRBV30 TGTGCCTGGAGCGATCCGGGACAGGGCGGCTATGGCTACACCTTC CAWSDPGQGGYGYTF
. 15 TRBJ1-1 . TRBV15 TGTGCCACCAGCAGAGATCGTCGGGGCAACACTGAAGCTTTCTTT CATSRDRRGNTEAFF
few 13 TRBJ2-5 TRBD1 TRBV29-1 TGCAGCGTCGGTTTAAGACAGGGCAAGACCCAGTACTTC CSVGLRQGKTQYF
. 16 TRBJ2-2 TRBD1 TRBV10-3 TGTGCCATCAGCATATCCGGGACAGGGAACACCGGGGAGCTGTTTTTT CAISISGTGNTGELFF
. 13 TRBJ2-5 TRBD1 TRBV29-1 TGCAGCGTTGCGACGGGGACAGAAGAGACCCAGTACTTC CSVATGTEETQYF
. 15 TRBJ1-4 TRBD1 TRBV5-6 TGTGCCAGCAGCTTGCGACAGGGGGGGAATGAAAAACTGTTTTTT CASSLRQGGNEKLFF
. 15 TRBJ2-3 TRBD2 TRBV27 TGTGCCAGCAGTCCAACTAGCGGGGCGGTAGATACGCAGTATTTT CASSPTSGAVDTQYF
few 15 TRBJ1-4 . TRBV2 TGTGCCAGCAGTCGTGACAGCACAACTAATGAAAAACTGTTTTTT CASSRDSTTNEKLFF
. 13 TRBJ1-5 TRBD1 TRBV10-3 TGTGCCATCAGGGGGACAGGATCTCAGCCCCAGCATTTT CAIRGTGSQPQHF
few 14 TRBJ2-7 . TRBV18 TGTGCCAGCTCACCACGGACTGACACCTACGAGCAGTACTTC CASSPRTDTYEQYF
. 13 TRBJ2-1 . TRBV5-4 TGTGCCAGCAGTAATACAGGGTACAATGAGCAGTTCTTC CASSNTGYNEQFF
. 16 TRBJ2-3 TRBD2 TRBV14 TGTGCCAGCAGCCCGCCGGGACTAGCGGGGTTAGATACGCAGTATTTT CASSPPGLAGLDTQYF
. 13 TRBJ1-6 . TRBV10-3 TGTGCCATCACGACGGATTATAATTCACCCCTCCACTTT CAITTDYNSPLHF
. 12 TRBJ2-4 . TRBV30 TGTGCCTGGAGGGGACCTGGAAACATTCAGTACTTC CAWRGPGNIQYF
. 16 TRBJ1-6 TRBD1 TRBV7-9 TGTGCCAGCAGCCCGGGACAGGGTTCAAAGGGATCACCCCTCCACTTT CASSPGQGSKGSPLHF
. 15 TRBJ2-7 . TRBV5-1 TGCGCCAGCAGCTTCGGTTACCCCAGCTCCTACGAGCAGTACTTC CASSFGYPSSYEQYF
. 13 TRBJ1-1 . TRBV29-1 TGCAGCGTGGCCCCATTGGGGTACACTGAAGCTTTCTTT CSVAPLGYTEAFF
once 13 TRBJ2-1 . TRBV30 TGTGCCTGGAGTCGTACAGCCTACAATGAGCAGTTCTTC CAWSRTAYNEQFF
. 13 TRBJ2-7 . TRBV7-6 TGTGCCACCAGCACGGGCCTGGGATACGAGCAGTACTTC CATSTGLGYEQYF
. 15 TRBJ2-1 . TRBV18 TGTGCCAGCTCACCAGGGCAGGTAACATACAATGAGCAGTTCTTC CASSPGQVTYNEQFF
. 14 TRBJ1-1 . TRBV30 TGTGCCTGGACGGCATTAGGGGAGGAAACTGAAGCTTTCTTT CAWTALGEETEAFF
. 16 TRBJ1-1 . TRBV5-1 TGCGCCAGCAGCTTGGTAACAGGGATCATGAACACTGAAGCTTTCTTT CASSLVTGIMNTEAFF
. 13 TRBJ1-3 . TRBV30 TGTGCCCAACAGAGCGGCTCTGGAAACACCATATATTTT CAQQSGSGNTIYF
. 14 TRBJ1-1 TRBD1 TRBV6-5 TGTGCCAGCAGGATGGACAGGGTTATCACTGAAGCTTTCTTT CASRMDRVITEAFF
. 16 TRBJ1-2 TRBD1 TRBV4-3 TGCGCCAGCAGCCAAGATTTACAGGGGGCCTTCTATGGCTACACCTTC CASSQDLQGAFYGYTF
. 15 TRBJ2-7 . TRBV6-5 TGTGCCAGCAGCTCCGAGGACGGGGGTTATTACGAGCAGTACTTC CASSSEDGGYYEQYF
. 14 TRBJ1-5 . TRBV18 TGTGCCAGCTCACCGACAGATAGCAATCAGCCCCAGCATTTT CASSPTDSNQPQHF
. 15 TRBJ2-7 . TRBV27 TGTGCCAGCAGTTTATCGGTTCAGAGTTCCTACGAGCAGTACTTC CASSLSVQSSYEQYF
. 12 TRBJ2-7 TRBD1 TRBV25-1 TGTGCCAGCAGTAGACAGGGGTACGAGCAGTACTTC CASSRQGYEQYF
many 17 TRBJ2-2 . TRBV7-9 TGTGCCAGCAGCTTAGCGAGGGGTTTCACGAACACCGGGGAGCTGTTTTTT CASSLARGFTNTGELFF
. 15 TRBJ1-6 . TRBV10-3 TGTGCCATCAGTGAGAGGGGAAGGGGTAATTCACCCCTCCACTTT CAISERGRGNSPLHF
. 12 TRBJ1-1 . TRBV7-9 TGTGCCAGCAGAGGTTTGATTTCCGAAGCTTTCTTT CASRGLISEAFF
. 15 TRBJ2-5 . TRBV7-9 TGTGCCAGCAGCTTACCCCGGGGGAGGCAAGAGACCCAGTACTTC CASSLPRGRQETQYF
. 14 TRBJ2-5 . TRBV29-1 TGCAGCGTTAGACAGGTCATGCGAAAAGAGACCCAGTACTTC CSVRQVMRKETQYF
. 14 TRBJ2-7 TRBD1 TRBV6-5 TGTGCCAGCAGGACCAACAGGGGAACCTACGAGCAGTACTTC CASRTNRGTYEQYF
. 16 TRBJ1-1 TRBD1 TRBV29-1 TGCAGCGCGGGACGGGACAGGGGAATCGTGAACACTGAAGCTTTCTTT CSAGRDRGIVNTEAFF
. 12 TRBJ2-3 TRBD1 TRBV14 TGTGCCAGCAGCCAAGGCTCCGGGACAGAGTATTTT CASSQGSGTEYF
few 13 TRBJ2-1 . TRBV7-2 TGTGCCAGCAGCTTACCCTCAGTAAATGAGCAGTTCTTC CASSLPSVNEQFF
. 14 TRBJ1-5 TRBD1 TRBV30 TGTGCCTGGAGCCTCGGACAGGGCAATCAGCCCCAGCATTTT CAWSLGQGNQPQHF
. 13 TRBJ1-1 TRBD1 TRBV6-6 TGTGCCAGCACGTACGACAGGGGAGGGGAAGCTTTCTTT CASTYDRGGEAFF
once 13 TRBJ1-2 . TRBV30 TGTGCCTGGAGTCCGGGCCCTAAGGGGGGCTACACCTTC CAWSPGPKGGYTF
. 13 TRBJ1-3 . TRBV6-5 TGTGCCAGCAGTTACGGCTCTGGAAACACCATATATTTT CASSYGSGNTIYF
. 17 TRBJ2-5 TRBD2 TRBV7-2 TGTGCCAGCAGCCTAAACCCGGGACTAGCGGGGGCCCGGGGCCAGTACTTC CASSLNPGLAGARGQYF
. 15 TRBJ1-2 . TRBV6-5 TGTGCCACCTTCGGGACACCCGAAAGGTCTCACGGCTACACCTTC CATFGTPERSHGYTF
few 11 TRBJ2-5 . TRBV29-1 TGCAGCGTTGACTCACAAGAGACCCAGTACTTC CSVDSQETQYF
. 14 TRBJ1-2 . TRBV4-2 TGTGCCAGCAGCCAAGATTTGGGTAACTATGGCTACACCTTC CASSQDLGNYGYTF
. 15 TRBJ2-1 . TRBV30 TGTGCCTGGACCTATACAGGGTCGTGGGCGAATGAGCAGTTCTTC CAWTYTGSWANEQFF
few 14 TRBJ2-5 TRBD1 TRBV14 TGTGCCAGCAGCCGGGACAGGGCTCATGAGACCCAGTACTTC CASSRDRAHETQYF
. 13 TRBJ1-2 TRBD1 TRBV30 TGTGCCTGGACCAGACAGGGGGGCAATGGCTACACCTTC CAWTRQGGNGYTF